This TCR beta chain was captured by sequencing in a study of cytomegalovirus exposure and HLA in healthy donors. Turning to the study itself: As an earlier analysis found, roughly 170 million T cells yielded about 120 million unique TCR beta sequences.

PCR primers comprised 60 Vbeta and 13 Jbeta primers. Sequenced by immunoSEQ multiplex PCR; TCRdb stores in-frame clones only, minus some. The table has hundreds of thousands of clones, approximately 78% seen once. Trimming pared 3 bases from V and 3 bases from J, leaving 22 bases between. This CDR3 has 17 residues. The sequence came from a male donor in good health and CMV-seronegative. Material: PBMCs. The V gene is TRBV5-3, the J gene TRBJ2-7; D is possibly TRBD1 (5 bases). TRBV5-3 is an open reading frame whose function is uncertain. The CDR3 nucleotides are TGTGCCAGAAGCTGGGGTGGCCTCCGACAGCCCTTCTACGAGCAGTACTTC. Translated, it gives CARSWGGLRQPFYEQYF.